This paragraph reports one TCR beta chain. Naive CD4+ T cells were purified with Tregs depleted by CD25. Adaptor-ligated barcode primers were used to amplify TRBV12-4/TRBJ1-2 clonotypes. TCRdb itself ran the multiplex PCR reads through MiXCR, one entry per CDR3 protein. The profile shows 400 to 500 distinct CDR3 sequences, approximately 18% of them singletons. Trimming cost V 6 bases and J 2 bases, with 16 bases left between them. The CDR3 has 15 residues. The sequenced material came from naive CD4+ T cells sorted from blood. Subset described: naive CD4+ T cells, CD4+CD45RA+CD25-. The clonotype was recovered from a female donor with breast cancer. The chain uses TRBV12-3 or TRBV12-4 and TRBJ1-2; TRBD1 might be the D (5 bases). CDR3 amino acids: CASSPLGRTNYGYTF. The DNA of the CDR3 is TGTGCCAGCAGCCCCTTGGGACGGACGAACTATGGCTACACCTTC.